These 11 T cell receptor beta chains originate from one sample sequenced in a study of T cells in Graves' hyperthyroidism and ophthalmopathy. The CDR3 regions of TCR beta were amplified from RNA transcripts. HTBI primers were the set used in a first-round RT-PCR of the TCR CDR3. TCRdb ran MiXCR on the multiplex PCR reads and lists one entry per CDR3 protein. Of about 400,000 distinct CDR3 sequences detected, about 15% appear once; the ten largest clones hold around 7%. Material: blood. These receptors were collected from a woman aged 18-30 years with Graves' hyperthyroidism.

This clonotype has only a few counts. With a much larger clone just one base away, this may be a read error. Without the conserved terminal phenylalanine or tryptophan, this CDR3 likely stems from a read error. The V call is TRBV6-5, the J call TRBJ1-1; 9 positions agree with TRBD1. CDR1 and CDR2 (germline): MNHEY, SVGAGI. The length of the CDR3 is 15 residues. The ends lost 0 bases at V and 4 bases at J; junction bases unmatched: 3. The CDR3 sequence: CASSYSGQGGTEAFS. Here the CDR3 DNA reads TGTGCCAGCAGTTACTCGGGACAGGGCGGCACTGAAGCTTTCTCT.

This clonotype showed up many times. V is TRBV24-1 and J is TRBJ2-1; 7 nucleotides line up with TRBD1. The ends lost 5 bases at V and 7 bases at J; junction bases unmatched: 1. This CDR3 is 12 amino acids long. Per germline, CDR1 KGHDR and CDR2 SFDVKD. The CDR3 loop is CATSATGNEQFF. CDR3 nucleotide sequence: TGTGCCACCAGTGCGACAGGGAATGAGCAGTTCTTC.

This clonotype has just a few counts. An end of the junction differs from the germline gene, which may be a read error. The gene calls are TRBV10-3 and TRBJ2-1; D gene uncertain. CDR1 and CDR2 (germline): ENHRY, SYGVKD. The CDR3 is made up of 12 amino acids. The CDR3 protein is CATSDTRNEQFF. Written as DNA, the CDR3 is TGTGCCACCAGTGATACCCGCAATGAGCAGTTCTTC.

In its sample, this clonotype was seen many times. The J gene is TRBJ1-6, the V gene TRBV7-9, with D maybe TRBD1 (5 bases). CDR3 length equals 14 residues. Deletions cut 7 bases from V and 10 bases from J, with 17 bases between. Germline V gene sequence: CDR1 SEHNR, CDR2 FQNEAQ (reference sequence). CDR3 region: CASTWDRLESPLHF. Written as DNA, the CDR3 is TGTGCCAGCACCTGGGACCGCCTGGAATCACCCCTCCACTTT. The full variable domain, in which reference TRBV7-9 and TRBJ1-6 provide the parts outside the CDR3, is DTGVSQNPRHKITKRGQNVTFRCDPISEHNRLYWYRQTLGQGPEFLTYFQNEAQLEKSRLLSDRFSAERPKGSFSTLEIQRTEQGDSAMYLCASTWDRLESPLHFGNGTRLTVT.

This clonotype was observed many times. This chain connects TRBV6-1 to TRBJ2-3, with D possibly matching TRBD2 (7 bases). V lost 7 bases, J lost 2 bases, and 19 bases lay in between. The length of the CDR3 is 16 residues. CDR1 is MNHNS and CDR2 is SASEGT in the germline V gene. The CDR3 DNA follows: TGTGCCAGCACTTATACCAGGGGAGGGCCCACAGATACGCAGTATTTT. Amino acid sequence: CASTYTRGGPTDTQYF.

The V gene is TRBV3-1, the J gene TRBJ1-1, with D hard to call. The CDR3 sequence is 14 residues long. The V end was cut by 0 bases, the J end by 1 base, with 6 bases between. Germline lookup yields CDR1 LGHDT and CDR2 YNNKEL (reference sequence). CDR3 sequence (DNA): TGTGCCAGCAGCCAAGACACGCGGAACACTGAAGCTTTCTTT. Translation: CASSQDTRNTEAFF. The variable domain in full, with the rest retrieved from reference TRBV3-1 and TRBJ1-1, is DTAVSQTPKYLVTQMGNDKSIKCEQNLGHDTMYWYKQDSKKFLKIMFSYNNKELIINETVPNRFSPKSPDKAHLNLHINSLELGDSAVYFCASSQDTRNTEAFFGQGTRLTVV.

This clonotype was seen repeatedly, ten times or more. One junction end does not reproduce the germline sequence, and a read error may be involved. V usage is TRBV7-7 and J usage is TRBJ2-5; 11 bases match TRBD2. CDR1 is SSHAT, CDR2 FNYEAQ, per germline (reference sequence). The CDR3 contains 14 residues. The CDR3 bases are TGTGCTAGCAGCCAGACTAGCGGGAAAGAGACCCAGTACTTC. Encoded protein: CASSQTSGKETQYF.

The sample holds many counts of this clonotype. Here the CDR3 DNA reads TGTGCCACCAGCAGAGATGGGGGGACAGCGACCTACGAGCAGTACTTC. Amino acid sequence: CATSRDGGTATYEQYF. The J gene is TRBJ2-7, the V gene TRBV15; possibly TRBD1 for D (7 bases). CDR1 LNHNV and CDR2 YYDKDF come from the germline V gene (reference sequence). The CDR3 runs to 16 residues. Deletions cut 0 bases from V and 2 bases from J, with 14 bases between. Using reference TRBV15 and TRBJ2-7 for the parts outside the CDR3, the full variable domain is DAMVIQNPRYQVTQFGKPVTLSCSQTLNHNVMYWYQQKSSQAPKLLFHYYDKDFNNEADTPDNFQSRRPNTSFCFLDIRSPGLGDTAMYLCATSRDGGTATYEQYFGPGTRLTVT.

This clonotype was picked up many times. The chain combines TRBV2 with TRBJ2-7; 7 bases agree with TRBD1. Looked up from germline, CDR1 is SNHLY and CDR2 is FYNNEI. The trim removed 3 bases at V and 4 bases at J, leaving 3 bases unmatched. The CDR3 is 13 amino acids. CDR3 DNA: TGTGCCAGCAGTGAGGACAGGCCTTACGAGCAGTACTTC. As protein: CASSEDRPYEQYF.

In this sample, this clonotype turned up many times. The gene calls are TRBV12-3 or TRBV12-4 and TRBJ2-5; 8 positions match TRBD2. J lost 4 bases, V lost 2 bases, and 12 bases had no gene match. The CDR3 runs to 17 residues. The CDR3 sequence: CASSLNTGRAFPETQYF. The CDR3 DNA sequence: TGTGCCAGCAGTTTAAACACCGGGAGGGCCTTTCCAGAGACCCAGTACTTC.

This clonotype has a handful of counts. Just one base apart from a much larger clone, this may be a read error. V and J are TRBV6-2 or TRBV6-3 and TRBJ2-1; tentative D call: TRBD2 (5 bases). The germline V gene has CDR1 MNHEY and CDR2 SVGEGT. The CDR3 loop spans 15 amino acids. The CDR3 here is CASRSGRSSHNEQFF. In DNA, the CDR3 is TGTGCCAGCCGCAGCGGACGAAGCTCCCACAATGAGCAGTTCTTC.